This entry concerns a single T cell receptor beta chain. Its antigen target is currently unknown. Within one base of it there is no much larger clone, and no base qualities were kept. The CDR3 contains 15 residues, cysteine and phenylalanine counted. CDR3 DNA only is kept here, 45 bases in frame from base 1. The germline V gene sets CDR1 to SGHTS and CDR2 to YDEGEE. A distance of 8 bases separates the germline ends of V and J, which lose 2 bases and 0 bases respectively. TCRbeta CDR3 regions were amplified from genomic DNA using the immunoSEQ Assay, a bias-controlled multiplex PCR. The published analysis was carried out like this. Within the assay, amplification of reference gene primers was used to estimate how many nucleated cells each sample contained. To quantify the absolute abundance of each unique TCRbeta CDR3 rearrangement, sequence reads were collapsed and filtered. For each sample, productive Simpson clonality was calculated by taking the square root of Simpson's diversity index across productive rearrangements. TCRdb re-hosts the immuneACCESS table, in-frame sequences only. Its copies lack some clones; in the studies checked, an unresolved V gene accounts for under half of them, and the cause for the rest is not known. That table is the source of V, J and clone size, and D and trimming were worked out from the DNA. This sample lists over 35,000 clones; 70% to 80% were detected once. The ten largest clones take up 20% to 30% of the sample.

Whole blood was collected in K2EDTA tubes by collaborating institutions according to the institutions' own protocols. For TCRbeta analysis, collaborators shipped samples in one of three forms: frozen whole blood, isolated PBMCs, or DNA extracted from either of those sample types. This entry comes from a study of blood T cell repertoires in COVID-19 (dated by TCRdb to the early 2020s). A note on the overall study: Samples from collaborators originated in the United States, Italy and Spain and spanned both the acute and convalescent phases of COVID-19. The material from the prospective study consisted of cDNA or gDNA derived from T cells, B-cell-depleted T cells, or PBMCs. Deeply sampled blood TCRbeta repertoires from subjects exposed to, actively infected with, or recovered from COVID-19 were included in the dataset. The repertoires were released in a freely available public database meant as a resource for research on the immune response to SARS-CoV-2. Samples were obtained from the ongoing ImmuneRACE study (first 160 participants) and from some 1,200 subjects provided by 6 global collaborators. Sample metadata almost always included a de-identified subject ID, COVID-19 status, age in years and sex. Where HLA class I and class II types were available, the types were taken from metadata supplied by the sample provider, not from assay-based typing. General study outcomes and caveats: How much clinical and demographic metadata was included differed by source and by participant, and the metadata was provided uncurated.

Sequencing input: peripheral blood. The V and J segments used are TRBV5-8 and TRBJ1-4; a weak D assignment points to TRBD1 (6 bases agree). The TCR was taken from a man in his 70s with acute or convalescent COVID-19. The DNA is TGTGCCAGCAGCTTTCGGACAGCAACTAATGAAAAACTGTTTTTT. This encodes CASSFRTATNEKLFF.